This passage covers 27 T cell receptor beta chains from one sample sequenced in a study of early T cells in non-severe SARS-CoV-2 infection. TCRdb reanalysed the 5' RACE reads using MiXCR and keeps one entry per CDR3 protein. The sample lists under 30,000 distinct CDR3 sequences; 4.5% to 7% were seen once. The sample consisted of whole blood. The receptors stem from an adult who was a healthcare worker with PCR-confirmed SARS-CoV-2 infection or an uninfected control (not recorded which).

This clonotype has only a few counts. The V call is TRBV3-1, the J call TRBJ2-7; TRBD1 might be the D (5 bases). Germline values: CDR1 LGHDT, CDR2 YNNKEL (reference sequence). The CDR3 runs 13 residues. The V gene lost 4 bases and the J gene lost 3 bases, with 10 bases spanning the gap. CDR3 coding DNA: TGTGCCAGCAGCCCCAGGGAAGACTACGAGCAGTACTTC. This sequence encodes CASSPREDYEQYF.

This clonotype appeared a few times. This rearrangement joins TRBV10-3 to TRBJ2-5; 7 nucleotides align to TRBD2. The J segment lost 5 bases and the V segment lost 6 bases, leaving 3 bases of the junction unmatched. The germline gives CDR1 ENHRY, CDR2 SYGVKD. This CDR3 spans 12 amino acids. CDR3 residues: CAISGGGETQYF. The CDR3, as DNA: TGTGCCATCAGCGGGGGAGGGGAGACCCAGTACTTC.

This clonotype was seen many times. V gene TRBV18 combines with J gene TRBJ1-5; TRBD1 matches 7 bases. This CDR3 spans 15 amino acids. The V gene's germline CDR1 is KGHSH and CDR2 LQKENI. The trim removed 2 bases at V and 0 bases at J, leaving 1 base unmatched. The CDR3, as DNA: TGTGCCAGCTCACCAGACAGGGCTAGCAATCAGCCCCAGCATTTT. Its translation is CASSPDRASNQPQHF.

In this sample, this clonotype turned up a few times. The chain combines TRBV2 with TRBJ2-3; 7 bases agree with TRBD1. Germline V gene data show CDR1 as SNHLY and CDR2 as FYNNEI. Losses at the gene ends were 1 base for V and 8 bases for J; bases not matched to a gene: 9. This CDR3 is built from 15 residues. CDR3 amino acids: CASSEEGGPQVTQYF. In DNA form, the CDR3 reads TGTGCCAGCAGTGAAGAAGGGGGCCCACAAGTTACGCAGTATTTT.

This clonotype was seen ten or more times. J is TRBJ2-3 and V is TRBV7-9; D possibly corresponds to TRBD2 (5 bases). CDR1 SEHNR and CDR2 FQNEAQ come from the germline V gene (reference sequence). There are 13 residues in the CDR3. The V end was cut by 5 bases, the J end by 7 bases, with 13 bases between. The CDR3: CASSTDSKYTQYF. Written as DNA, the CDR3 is TGTGCCAGCAGCACGGACTCGAAGTATACGCAGTATTTT.

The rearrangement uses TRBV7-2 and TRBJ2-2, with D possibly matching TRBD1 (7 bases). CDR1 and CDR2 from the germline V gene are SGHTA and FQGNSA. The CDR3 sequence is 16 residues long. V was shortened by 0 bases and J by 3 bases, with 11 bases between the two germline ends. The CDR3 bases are TGTGCCAGCAGCTTAGCTCCAGGGGGGCACACCGGGGAGCTGTTTTTT. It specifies CASSLAPGGHTGELFF.

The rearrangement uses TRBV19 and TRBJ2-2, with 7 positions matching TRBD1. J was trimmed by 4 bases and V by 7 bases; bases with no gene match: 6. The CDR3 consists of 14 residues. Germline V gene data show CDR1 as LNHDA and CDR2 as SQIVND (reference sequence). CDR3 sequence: CASIPGGITGELFF. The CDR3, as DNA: TGTGCCAGTATCCCAGGGGGAATCACCGGGGAGCTGTTTTTT.

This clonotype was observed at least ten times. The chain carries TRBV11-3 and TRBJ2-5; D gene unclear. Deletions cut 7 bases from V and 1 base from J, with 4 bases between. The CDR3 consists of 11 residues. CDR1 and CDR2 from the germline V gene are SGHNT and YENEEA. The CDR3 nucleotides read TGTGCCAGCACCCCCCAAGAGACCCAGTACTTC. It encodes CASTPQETQYF.

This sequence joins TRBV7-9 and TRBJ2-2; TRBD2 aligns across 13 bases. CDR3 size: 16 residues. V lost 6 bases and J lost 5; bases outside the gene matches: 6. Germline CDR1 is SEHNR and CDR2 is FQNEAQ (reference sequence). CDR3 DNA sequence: TGTGCCAGCAGTTTTCCGGGACTAGCGGGGACCGGGGAGCTGTTTTTT. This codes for CASSFPGLAGTGELFF.

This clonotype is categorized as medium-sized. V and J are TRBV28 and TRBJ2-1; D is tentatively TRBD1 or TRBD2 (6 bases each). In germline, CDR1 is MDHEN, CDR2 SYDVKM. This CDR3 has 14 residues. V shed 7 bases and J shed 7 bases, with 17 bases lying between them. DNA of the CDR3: TGTGCCAGCACCGGGGGCCCGAAGGGTAATGAGCAGTTCTTC. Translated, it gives CASTGGPKGNEQFF.

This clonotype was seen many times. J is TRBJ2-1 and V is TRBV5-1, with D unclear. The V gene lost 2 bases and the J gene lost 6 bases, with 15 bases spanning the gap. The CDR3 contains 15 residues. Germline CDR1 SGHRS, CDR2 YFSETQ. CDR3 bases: TGCGCCAGCAGCTTCGGCCTCTTCCCCCTCAATGAGCAGTTCTTC. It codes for CASSFGLFPLNEQFF.

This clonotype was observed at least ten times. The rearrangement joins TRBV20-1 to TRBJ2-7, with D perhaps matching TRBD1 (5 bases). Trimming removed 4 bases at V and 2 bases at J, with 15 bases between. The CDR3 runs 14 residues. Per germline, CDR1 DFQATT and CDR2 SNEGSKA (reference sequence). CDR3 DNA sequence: TGCAGTGCTACCGAGACAGTTACGACCTACGAGCAGTACTTC. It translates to CSATETVTTYEQYF.

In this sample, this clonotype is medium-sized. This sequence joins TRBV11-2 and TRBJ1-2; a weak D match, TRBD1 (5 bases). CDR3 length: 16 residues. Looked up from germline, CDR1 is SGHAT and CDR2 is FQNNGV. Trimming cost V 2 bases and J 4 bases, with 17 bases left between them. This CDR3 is CASSLSMWGPTYGYTF. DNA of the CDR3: TGTGCCAGCAGCTTATCGATGTGGGGACCGACCTATGGCTACACCTTC.

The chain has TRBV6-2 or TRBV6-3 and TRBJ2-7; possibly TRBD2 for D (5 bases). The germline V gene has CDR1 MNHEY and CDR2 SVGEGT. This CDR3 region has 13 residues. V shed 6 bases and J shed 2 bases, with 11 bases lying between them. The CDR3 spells CASRPGITYEQYF. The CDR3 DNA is TGTGCCAGCAGACCGGGAATAACCTACGAGCAGTACTTC.

The CDR3 DNA follows: TGTGCCAGCAGCTTAGCGGGGGGCAGTAAAAACATTCAGTACTTC. As protein: CASSLAGGSKNIQYF. V is TRBV7-2 and J is TRBJ2-4, with D possibly being TRBD1 or TRBD2 (6 bases each). Germline V gene lookup returns CDR1 SGHTA and CDR2 FQGNSA. Trimming took off 0 bases at V and 4 bases at J, with 10 bases between the two ends. The CDR3 extends over 15 amino acids.

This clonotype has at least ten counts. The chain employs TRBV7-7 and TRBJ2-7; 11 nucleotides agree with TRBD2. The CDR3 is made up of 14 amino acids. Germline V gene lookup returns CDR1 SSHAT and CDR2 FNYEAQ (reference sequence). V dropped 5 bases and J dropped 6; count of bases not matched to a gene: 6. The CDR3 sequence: CASSPRTSGSEQYF. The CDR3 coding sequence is TGTGCCAGCAGCCCCCGGACTAGCGGGTCCGAGCAGTACTTC.

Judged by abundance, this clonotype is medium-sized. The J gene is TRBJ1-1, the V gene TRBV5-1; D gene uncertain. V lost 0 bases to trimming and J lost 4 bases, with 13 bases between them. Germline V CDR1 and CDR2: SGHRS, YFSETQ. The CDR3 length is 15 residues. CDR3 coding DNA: TGCGCCAGCAGCTTGGCCCGGAGTCCAGGCACTGAAGCTTTCTTT. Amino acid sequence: CASSLARSPGTEAFF.

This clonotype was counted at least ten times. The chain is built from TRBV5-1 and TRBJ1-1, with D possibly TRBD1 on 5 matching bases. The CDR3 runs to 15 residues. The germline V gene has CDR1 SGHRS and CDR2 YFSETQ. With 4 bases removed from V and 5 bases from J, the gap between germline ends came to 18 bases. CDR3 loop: CASSVYSGTTTEAFF. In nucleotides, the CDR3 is TGCGCCAGCAGCGTCTATTCCGGGACGACAACTGAAGCTTTCTTT.

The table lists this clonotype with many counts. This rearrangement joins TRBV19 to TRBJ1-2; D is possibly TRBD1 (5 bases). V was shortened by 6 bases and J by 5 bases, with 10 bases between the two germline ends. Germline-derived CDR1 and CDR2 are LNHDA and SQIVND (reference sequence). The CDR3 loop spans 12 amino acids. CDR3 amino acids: CASSPGGYGYTF. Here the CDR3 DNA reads TGTGCCAGTAGCCCCGGGGGGTATGGCTACACCTTC.

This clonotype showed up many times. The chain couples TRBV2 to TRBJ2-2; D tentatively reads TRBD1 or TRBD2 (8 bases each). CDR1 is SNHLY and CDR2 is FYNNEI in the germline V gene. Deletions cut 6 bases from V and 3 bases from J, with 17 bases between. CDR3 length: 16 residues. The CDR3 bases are TGTGCCAGCAGAGCGGGAGACAGGGGCTACACCGGGGAGCTGTTTTTT. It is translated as CASRAGDRGYTGELFF. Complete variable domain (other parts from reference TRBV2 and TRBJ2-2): EPEVTQTPSHQVTQMGQEVILRCVPISNHLYFYWYRQILGQKVEFLVSFYNNEISEKSEIFDDQFSVERPDGSNFTLKIRSTKLEDSAMYFCASRAGDRGYTGELFFGEGSRLTVL.

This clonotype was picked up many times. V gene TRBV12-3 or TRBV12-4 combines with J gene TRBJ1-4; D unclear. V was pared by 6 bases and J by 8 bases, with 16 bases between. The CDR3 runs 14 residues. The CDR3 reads CASRYPGSREKLFF. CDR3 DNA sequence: TGTGCCAGCAGGTATCCTGGGTCACGAGAAAAACTGTTTTTT.

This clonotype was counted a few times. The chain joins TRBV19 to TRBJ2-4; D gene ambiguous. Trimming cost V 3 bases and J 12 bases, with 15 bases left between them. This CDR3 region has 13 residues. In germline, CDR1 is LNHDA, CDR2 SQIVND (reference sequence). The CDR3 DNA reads TGTGCCAGTAGTATTTTTTCGGATTTCTATCAGTACTTC. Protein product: CASSIFSDFYQYF.

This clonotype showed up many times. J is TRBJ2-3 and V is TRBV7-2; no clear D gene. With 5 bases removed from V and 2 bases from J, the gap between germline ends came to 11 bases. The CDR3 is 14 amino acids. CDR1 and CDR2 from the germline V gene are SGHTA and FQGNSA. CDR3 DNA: TGTGCCAGCAGCCTGCGATCAATCACAGATACGCAGTATTTT. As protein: CASSLRSITDTQYF.

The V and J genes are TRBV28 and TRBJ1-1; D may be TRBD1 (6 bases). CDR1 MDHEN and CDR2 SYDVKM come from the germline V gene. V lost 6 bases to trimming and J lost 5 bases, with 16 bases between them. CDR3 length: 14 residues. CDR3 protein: CASSPGGLRTEAFF. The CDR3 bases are TGTGCCAGCAGCCCCGGGGGCTTACGGACTGAAGCTTTCTTT. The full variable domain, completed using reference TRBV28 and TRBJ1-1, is DVKVTQSSRYLVKRTGEKVFLECVQDMDHENMFWYRQDPGLGLRLIYFSYDVKMKEKGDIPEGYSVSREKKERFSLILESASTNQTSMYLCASSPGGLRTEAFFGQGTRLTVV.

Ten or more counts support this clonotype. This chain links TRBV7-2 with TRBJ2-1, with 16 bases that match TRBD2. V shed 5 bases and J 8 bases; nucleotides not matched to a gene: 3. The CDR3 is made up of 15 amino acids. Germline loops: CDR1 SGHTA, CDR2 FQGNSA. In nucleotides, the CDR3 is TGTGCCAGCAGCCCTGGGACTAGCGGGGGGGATGAGCAGTTCTTC. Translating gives CASSPGTSGGDEQFF.

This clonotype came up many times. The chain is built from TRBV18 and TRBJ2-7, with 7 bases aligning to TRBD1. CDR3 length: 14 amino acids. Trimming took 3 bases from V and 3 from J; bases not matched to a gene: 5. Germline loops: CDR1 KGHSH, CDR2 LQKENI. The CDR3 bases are TGTGCCAGCTCACCTCCGGGACAGCTCTACGAGCAGTACTTC. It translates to CASSPPGQLYEQYF.

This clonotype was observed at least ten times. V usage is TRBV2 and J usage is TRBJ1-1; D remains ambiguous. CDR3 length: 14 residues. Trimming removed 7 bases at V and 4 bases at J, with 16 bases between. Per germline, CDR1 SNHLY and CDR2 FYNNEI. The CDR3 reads CASTGTELGTEAFF. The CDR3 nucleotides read TGTGCCAGCACCGGAACGGAGCTGGGCACTGAAGCTTTCTTT.